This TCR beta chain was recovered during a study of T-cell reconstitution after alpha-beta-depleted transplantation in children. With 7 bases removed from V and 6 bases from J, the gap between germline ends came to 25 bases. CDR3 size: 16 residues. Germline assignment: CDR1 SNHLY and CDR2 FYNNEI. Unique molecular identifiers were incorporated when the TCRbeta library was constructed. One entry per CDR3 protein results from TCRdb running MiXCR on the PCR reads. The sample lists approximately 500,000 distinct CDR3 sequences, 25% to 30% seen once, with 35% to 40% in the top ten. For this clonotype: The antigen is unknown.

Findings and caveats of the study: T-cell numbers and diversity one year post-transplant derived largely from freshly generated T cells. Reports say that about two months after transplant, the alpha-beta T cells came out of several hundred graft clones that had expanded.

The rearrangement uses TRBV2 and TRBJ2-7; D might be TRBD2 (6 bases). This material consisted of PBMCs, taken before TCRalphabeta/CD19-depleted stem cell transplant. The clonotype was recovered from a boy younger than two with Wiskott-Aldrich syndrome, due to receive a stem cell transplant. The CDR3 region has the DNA TGTGCCAGCACCGGAAGTAAGGAGGGTCGGAGAAGCGAGCAGTACTTC. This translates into CASTGSKEGRRSEQYF. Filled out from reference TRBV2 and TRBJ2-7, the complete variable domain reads EPEVTQTPSHQVTQMGQEVILRCVPISNHLYFYWYRQILGQKVEFLVSFYNNEISEKSEIFDDQFSVERPDGSNFTLKIRSTKLEDSAMYFCASTGSKEGRRSEQYFGPGTRLTVT.